This T cell receptor beta chain was captured by sequencing in a study of OX40 agonist ivuxolimab in advanced cancers. The germline V gene has CDR1 SNHLY and CDR2 FYNNEI. The CDR3 is 15 residues long. V shed 6 bases, J shed 0 bases, and the junction held 5 bases outside the gene matches. TCRdb keeps only in-frame clones here, not all; method: immunoSEQ multiplex PCR. The table lists roughly 48,000 clones, 84% of them singletons, with roughly 1.1% in the top ten. The rearrangement joins TRBV2 to TRBJ1-5, with 7 nucleotides matching TRBD1. The receptor was derived from an adult with an advanced solid tumor such as melanoma, head and neck, liver or kidney cancer. The material sequenced was CD4+ or CD8+ T cells sorted from blood, taken in a trial of the OX40 agonist ivuxolimab. CDR3 in amino acids: CASRKDRNSNQPQHF. The CDR3 DNA reads as TGTGCCAGCAGGAAGGACAGGAATAGCAATCAGCCCCAGCATTTT.